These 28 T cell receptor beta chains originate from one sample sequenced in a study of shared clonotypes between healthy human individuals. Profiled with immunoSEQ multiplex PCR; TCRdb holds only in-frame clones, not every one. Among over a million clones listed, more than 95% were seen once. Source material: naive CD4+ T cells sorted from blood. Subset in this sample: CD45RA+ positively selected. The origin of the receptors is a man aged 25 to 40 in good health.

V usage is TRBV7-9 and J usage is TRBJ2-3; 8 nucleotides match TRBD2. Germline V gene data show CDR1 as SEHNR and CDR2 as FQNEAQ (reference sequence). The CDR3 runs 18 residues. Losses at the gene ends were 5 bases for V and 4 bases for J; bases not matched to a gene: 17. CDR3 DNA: TGTGCCAGCAGCCTAGGTTCCGGCTTTGCGGGAGGAGCAGATACGCAGTATTTT. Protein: CASSLGSGFAGGADTQYF.

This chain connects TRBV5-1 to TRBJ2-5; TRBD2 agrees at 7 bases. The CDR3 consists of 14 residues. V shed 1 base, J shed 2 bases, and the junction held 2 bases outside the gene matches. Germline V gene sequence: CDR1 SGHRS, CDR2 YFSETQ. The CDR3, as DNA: TGCGCCAGCAGCTTGATCGGGGGGCAAGAGACCCAGTACTTC. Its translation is CASSLIGGQETQYF.

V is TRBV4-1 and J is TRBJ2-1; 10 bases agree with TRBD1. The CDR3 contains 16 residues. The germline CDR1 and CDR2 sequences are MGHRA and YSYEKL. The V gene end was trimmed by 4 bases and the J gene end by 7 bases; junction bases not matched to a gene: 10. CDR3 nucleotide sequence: TGCGCCAGCAGCCGACTCGGACAGGGGGACAGGAATGAGCAGTTCTTC. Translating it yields CASSRLGQGDRNEQFF.

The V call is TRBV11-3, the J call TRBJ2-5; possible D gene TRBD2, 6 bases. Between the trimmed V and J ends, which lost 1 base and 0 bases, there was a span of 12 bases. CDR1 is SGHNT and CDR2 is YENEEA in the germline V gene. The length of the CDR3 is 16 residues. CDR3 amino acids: CASSLGVGGNQETQYF. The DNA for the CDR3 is TGTGCCAGCAGCTTAGGAGTGGGGGGAAACCAAGAGACCCAGTACTTC. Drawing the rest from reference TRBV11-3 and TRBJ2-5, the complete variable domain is EAGVVQSPRYKIIEKKQPVAFWCNPISGHNTLYWYLQNLGQGPELLIRYENEEAVDDSQLPKDRFSAERLKGVDSTLKIQPAELGDSAVYLCASSLGVGGNQETQYFGPGTRLLVL.

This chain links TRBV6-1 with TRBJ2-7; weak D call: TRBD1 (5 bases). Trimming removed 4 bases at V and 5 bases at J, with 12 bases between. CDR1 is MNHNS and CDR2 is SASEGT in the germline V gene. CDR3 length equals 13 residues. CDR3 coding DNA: TGTGCCAGCAGTGCAGGGTATTGGGACGAGCAGTACTTC. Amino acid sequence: CASSAGYWDEQYF.

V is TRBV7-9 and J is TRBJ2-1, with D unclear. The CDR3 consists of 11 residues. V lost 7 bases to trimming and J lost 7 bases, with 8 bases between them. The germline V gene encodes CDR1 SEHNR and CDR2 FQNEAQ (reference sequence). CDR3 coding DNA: TGTGCCAGCACCCCCCCGAATGAGCAGTTCTTC. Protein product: CASTPPNEQFF.

The CDR3 spells CASSQIQGARQPQHF. The CDR3 nucleotides are TGCGCCAGCAGCCAGATACAGGGGGCCCGGCAGCCCCAGCATTTT. The chain employs TRBV4-1 and TRBJ1-5; 9 bases align to TRBD1. This CDR3 is 15 amino acids long. Germline assignment: CDR1 MGHRA and CDR2 YSYEKL. With V trimmed by 3 bases and J by 7 bases, 7 bases remained unmatched.

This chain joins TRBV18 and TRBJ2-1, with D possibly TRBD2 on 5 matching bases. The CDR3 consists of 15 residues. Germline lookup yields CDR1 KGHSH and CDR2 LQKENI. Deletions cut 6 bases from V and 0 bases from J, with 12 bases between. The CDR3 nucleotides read TGTGCCAGCTCCCTACTTGAGGGCTCCTACAATGAGCAGTTCTTC. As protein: CASSLLEGSYNEQFF.

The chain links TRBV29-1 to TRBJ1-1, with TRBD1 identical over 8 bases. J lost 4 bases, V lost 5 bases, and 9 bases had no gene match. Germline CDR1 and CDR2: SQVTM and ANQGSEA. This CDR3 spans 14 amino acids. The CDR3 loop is CSVRQGPVGTEAFF. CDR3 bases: TGCAGCGTTCGACAGGGGCCGGTGGGCACTGAAGCTTTCTTT.

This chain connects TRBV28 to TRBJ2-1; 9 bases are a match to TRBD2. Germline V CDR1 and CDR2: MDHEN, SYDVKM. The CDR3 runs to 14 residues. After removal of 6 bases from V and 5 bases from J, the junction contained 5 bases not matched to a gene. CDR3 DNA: TGTGCCAGCAGATTAGCGGGAGCCCACAATGAGCAGTTCTTC. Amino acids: CASRLAGAHNEQFF.

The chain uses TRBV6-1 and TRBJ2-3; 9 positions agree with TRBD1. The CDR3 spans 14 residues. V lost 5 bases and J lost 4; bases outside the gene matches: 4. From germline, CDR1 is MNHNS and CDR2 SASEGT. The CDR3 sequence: CASSLGQGADTQYF. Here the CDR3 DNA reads TGTGCCAGCAGTTTGGGACAGGGCGCAGATACGCAGTATTTT.

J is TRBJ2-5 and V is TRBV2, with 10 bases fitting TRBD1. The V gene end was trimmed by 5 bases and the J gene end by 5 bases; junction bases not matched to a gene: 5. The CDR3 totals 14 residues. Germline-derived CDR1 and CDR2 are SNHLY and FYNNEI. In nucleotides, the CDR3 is TGTGCCAGCAGTCTGACAGGGGGCACGGAGACCCAGTACTTC. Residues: CASSLTGGTETQYF.

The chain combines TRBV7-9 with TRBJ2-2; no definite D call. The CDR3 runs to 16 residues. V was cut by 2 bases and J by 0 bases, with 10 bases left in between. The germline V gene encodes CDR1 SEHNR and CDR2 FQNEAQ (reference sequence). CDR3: CASSLSAASNTGELFF. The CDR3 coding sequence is TGTGCCAGCAGCTTATCTGCAGCTTCGAACACCGGGGAGCTGTTTTTT.

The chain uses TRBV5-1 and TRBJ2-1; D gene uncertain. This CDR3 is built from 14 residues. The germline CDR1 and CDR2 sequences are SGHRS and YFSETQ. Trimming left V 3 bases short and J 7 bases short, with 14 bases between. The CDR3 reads CASSSNRAGNEQFF. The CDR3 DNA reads TGCGCCAGCAGCTCCAATAGGGCAGGAAATGAGCAGTTCTTC.

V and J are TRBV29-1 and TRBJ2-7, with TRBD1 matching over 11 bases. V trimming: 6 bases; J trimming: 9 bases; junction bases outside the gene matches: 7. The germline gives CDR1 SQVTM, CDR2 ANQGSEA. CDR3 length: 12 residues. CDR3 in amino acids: CSVRTGGSGQYF. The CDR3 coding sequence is TGCAGCGTCCGGACAGGGGGCTCAGGGCAGTACTTC.

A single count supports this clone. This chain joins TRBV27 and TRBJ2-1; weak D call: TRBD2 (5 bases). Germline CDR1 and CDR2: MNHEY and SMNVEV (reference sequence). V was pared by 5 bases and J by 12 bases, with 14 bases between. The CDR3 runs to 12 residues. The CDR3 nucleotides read TGTGCCAGCAGTCGTCGACTATCTCGGCAGTTCTTC. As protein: CASSRRLSRQFF.

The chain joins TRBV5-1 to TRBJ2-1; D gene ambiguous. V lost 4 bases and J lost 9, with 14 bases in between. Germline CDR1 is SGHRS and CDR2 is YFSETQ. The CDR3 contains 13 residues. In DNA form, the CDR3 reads TGCGCCAGCAGCCGCGAGGCCCTTCTTGAGCAGTTCTTC. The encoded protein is CASSREALLEQFF.

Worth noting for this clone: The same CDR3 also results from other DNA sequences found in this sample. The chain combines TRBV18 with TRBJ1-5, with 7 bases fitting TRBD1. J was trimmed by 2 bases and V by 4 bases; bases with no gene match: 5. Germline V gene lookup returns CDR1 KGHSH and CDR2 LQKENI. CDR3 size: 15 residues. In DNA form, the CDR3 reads TGTGCCAGCTCACTCGGGCAGGGGGGCAATCAGCCCCAGCATTTT. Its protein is CASSLGQGGNQPQHF.

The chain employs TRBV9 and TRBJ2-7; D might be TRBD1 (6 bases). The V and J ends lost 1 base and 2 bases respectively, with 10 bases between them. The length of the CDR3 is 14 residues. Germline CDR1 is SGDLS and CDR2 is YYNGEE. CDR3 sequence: CASSVTGSTYEQYF. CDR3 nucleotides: TGTGCCAGCAGCGTAACAGGGAGTACCTACGAGCAGTACTTC.

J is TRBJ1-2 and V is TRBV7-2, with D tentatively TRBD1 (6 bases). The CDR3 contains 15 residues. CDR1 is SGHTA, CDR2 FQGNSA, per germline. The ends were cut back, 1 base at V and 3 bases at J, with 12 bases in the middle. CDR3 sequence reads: CASSLDREGHYGYTF. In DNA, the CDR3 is TGTGCCAGCAGCTTAGACAGGGAGGGCCACTATGGCTACACCTTC.

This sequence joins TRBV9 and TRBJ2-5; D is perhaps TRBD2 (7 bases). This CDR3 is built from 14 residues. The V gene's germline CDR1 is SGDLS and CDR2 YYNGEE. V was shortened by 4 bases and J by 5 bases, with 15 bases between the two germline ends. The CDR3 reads CASSYGGAIETQYF. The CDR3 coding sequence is TGTGCCAGCAGCTATGGGGGGGCGATTGAGACCCAGTACTTC.

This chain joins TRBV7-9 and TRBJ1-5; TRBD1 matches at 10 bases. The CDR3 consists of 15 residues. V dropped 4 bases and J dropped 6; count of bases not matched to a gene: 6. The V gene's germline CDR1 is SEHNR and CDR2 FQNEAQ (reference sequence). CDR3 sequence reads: CASSSGTGVVQPQHF. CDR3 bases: TGTGCCAGCAGCTCCGGGACAGGGGTTGTTCAGCCCCAGCATTTT.

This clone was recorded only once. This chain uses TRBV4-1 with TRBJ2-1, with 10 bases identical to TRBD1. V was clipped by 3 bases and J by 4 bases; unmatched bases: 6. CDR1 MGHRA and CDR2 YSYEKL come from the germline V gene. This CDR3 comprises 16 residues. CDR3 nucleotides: TGCGCCAGCAGCCACTTACCGGGACAGGGGTACAATGAGCAGTTCTTC. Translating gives CASSHLPGQGYNEQFF.

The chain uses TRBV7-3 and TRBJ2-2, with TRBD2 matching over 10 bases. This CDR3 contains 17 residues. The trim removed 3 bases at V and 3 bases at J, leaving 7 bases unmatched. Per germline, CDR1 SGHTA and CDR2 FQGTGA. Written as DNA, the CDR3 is TGTGCCAGCAGCTTTACCGGGACTAGCGTATACACCGGGGAGCTGTTTTTT. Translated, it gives CASSFTGTSVYTGELFF. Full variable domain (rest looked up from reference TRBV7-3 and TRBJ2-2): GAGVSQTPSNKVTEKGKYVELRCDPISGHTALYWYRQSLGQGPEFLIYFQGTGAADDSGLPNDRFFAVRPEGSVSTLKIQRTERGDSAVYLCASSFTGTSVYTGELFFGEGSRLTVL.

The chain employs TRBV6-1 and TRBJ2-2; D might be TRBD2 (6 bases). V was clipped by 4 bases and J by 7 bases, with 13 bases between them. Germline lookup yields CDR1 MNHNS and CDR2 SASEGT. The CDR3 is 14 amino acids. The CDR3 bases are TGTGCCAGCAGTGGAACAGCGGGTCTCGGGGAGCTGTTTTTT. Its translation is CASSGTAGLGELFF.

CDR3 loop: CASSTLMGRTEAFF. The CDR3 nucleotides are TGTGCCAGTAGTACCCTGATGGGGCGTACTGAAGCTTTCTTT. The chain uses TRBV19 and TRBJ1-1; the D gene is possibly TRBD1 (5 bases). The CDR3 has 14 amino acids. From germline, CDR1 is LNHDA and CDR2 SQIVND (reference sequence). The germline V and J ends were trimmed by 4 bases and 5 bases, with 14 bases remaining between them.

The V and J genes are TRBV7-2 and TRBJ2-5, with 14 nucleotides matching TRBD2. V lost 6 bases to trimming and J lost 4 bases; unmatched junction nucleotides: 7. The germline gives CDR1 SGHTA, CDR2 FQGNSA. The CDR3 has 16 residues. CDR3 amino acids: CASRTSGRAAGETQYF. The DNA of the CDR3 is TGTGCCAGCAGGACTAGCGGGAGGGCCGCGGGAGAGACCCAGTACTTC.

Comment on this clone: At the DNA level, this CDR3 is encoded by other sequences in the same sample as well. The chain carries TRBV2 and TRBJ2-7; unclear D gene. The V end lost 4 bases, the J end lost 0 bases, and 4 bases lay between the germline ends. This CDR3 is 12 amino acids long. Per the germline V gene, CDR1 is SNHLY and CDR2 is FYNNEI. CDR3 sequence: CASSATSYEQYF. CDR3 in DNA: TGTGCCAGCAGTGCTACCTCCTACGAGCAGTACTTC.